One T cell receptor beta chain is described in this entry. The antigen is not known. The primer mix had 60 Vbeta and 13 Jbeta primers. The method was immunoSEQ multiplex PCR; TCRdb's version includes in-frame clones alone and lacks a portion of them. The sample has about 190,000 clones, about 83% seen once. The sample comes from a study of cytomegalovirus exposure and HLA in healthy donors. Findings and caveats of the study: HLA allele associations emerged for around 16,000 TCR beta sequences in a later analysis, at 0.05 false discovery rate.

Trimming left V 2 bases short and J 3 bases short, with 16 bases between. The CDR3 runs 17 residues. Germline values: CDR1 SGHVS, CDR2 FQNEAQ. This receptor was obtained from a woman between 25 and 40 years old in good health and CMV-seropositive. The J gene is TRBJ2-2, the V gene TRBV7-8; TRBD2 is a possible D gene (7 bases). The sample was PBMCs. DNA of the CDR3: TGTGCCAGCAGCTTATCCGGGGGGCAGAGGGACACCGGGGAGCTGTTTTTT. Its translation: CASSLSGGQRDTGELFF.